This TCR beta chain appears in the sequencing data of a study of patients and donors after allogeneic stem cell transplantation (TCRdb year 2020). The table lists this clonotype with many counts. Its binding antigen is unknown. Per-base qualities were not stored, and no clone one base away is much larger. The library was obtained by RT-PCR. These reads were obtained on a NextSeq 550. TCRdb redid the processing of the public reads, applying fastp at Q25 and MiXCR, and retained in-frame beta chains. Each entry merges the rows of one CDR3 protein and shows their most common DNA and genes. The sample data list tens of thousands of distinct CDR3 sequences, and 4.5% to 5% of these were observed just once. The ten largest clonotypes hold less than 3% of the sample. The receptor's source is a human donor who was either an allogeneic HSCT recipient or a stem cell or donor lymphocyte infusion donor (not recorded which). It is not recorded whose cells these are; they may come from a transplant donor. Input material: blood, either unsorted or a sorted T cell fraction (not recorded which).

The DNA sequence is as follows: TGTGCCAGCAGCTTGCAGTCGGGGACTCACACTGAAGCTTTCTTT. It translates as CASSLQSGTHTEAFF. This chain joins TRBV5-5 to TRBJ1-1; a tentative D match to TRBD1 spans 5 bases. V is shortened by 1 base, J by 3 bases, and the region joining them spans 13 bases. CDR1 and CDR2 are read off the germline V gene (reference sequence) as SGHKS and YYEKEE. The CDR3 numbers 15 residues from cysteine through phenylalanine. The sequence is cut down to CDR3 DNA, 45 bases in frame from base 1.